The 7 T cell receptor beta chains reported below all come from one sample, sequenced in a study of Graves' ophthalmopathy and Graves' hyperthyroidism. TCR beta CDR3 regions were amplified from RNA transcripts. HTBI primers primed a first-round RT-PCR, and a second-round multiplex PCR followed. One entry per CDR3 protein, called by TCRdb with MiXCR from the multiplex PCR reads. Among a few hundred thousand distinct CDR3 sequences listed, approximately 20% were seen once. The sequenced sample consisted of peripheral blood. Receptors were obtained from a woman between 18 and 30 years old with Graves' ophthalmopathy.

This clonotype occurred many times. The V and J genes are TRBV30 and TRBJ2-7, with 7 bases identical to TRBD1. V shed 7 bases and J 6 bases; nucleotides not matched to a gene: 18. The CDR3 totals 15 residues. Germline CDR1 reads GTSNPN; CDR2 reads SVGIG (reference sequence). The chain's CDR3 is CASSSPTGVGGEQYF. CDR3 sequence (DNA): TGTGCCTCCTCCTCGCCTACAGGGGTCGGAGGCGAGCAGTACTTC.

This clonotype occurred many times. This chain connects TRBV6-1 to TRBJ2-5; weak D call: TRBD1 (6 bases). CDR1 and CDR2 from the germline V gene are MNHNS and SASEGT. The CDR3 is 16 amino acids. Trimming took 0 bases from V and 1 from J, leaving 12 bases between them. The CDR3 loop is CASSEAMGTTQETQYF. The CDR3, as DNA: TGTGCCAGCAGTGAAGCTATGGGGACAACCCAAGAGACCCAGTACTTC.

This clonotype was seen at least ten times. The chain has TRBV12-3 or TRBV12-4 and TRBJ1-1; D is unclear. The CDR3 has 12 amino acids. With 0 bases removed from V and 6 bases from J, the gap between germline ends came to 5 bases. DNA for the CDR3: TGTGCCAGCAGTTTAGCGGGTCCTGAAGCTTTCTTT. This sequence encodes CASSLAGPEAFF.

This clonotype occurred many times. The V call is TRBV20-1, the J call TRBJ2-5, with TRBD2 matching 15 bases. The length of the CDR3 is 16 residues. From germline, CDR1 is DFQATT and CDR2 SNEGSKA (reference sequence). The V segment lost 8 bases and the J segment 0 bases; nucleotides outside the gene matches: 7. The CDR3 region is CSSRTSGGAYQETQYF. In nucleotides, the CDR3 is TGCAGTTCCAGGACTAGCGGGGGGGCGTACCAAGAGACCCAGTACTTC.

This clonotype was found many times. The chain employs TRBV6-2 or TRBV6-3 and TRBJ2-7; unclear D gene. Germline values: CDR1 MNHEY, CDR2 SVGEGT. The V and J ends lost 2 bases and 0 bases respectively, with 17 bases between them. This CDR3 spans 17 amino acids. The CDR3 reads CASSYNGTSVVSYEQYF. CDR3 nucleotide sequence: TGTGCCAGCAGTTACAACGGTACGTCCGTCGTCTCCTACGAGCAGTACTTC.

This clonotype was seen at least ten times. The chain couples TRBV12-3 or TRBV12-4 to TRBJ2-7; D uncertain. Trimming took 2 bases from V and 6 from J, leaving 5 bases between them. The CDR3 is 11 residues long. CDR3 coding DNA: TGTGCCAGCAGTTTATTTTCCGAGCAGTACTTC. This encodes CASSLFSEQYF.

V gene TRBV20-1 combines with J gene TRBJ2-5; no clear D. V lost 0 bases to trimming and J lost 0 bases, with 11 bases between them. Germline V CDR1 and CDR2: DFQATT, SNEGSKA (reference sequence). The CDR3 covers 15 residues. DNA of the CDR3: TGCAGTGCTAGAGACAAAATGGGGTACCAAGAGACCCAGTACTTC. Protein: CSARDKMGYQETQYF.